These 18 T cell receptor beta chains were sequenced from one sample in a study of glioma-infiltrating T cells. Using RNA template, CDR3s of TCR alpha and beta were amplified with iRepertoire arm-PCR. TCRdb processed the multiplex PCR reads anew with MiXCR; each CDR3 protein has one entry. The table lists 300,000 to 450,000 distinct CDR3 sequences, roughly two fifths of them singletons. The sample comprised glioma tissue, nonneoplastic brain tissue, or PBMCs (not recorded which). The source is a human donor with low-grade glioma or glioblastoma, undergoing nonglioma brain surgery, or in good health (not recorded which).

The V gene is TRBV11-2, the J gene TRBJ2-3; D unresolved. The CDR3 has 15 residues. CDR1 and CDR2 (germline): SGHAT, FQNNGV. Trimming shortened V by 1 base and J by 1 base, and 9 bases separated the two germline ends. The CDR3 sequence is CASSLVSTGTDTQYF. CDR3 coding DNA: TGTGCCAGCAGCTTAGTTAGTACAGGCACAGATACGCAGTATTTT. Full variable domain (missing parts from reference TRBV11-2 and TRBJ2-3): EAGVAQSPRYKIIEKRQSVAFWCNPISGHATLYWYQQILGQGPKLLIQFQNNGVVDDSQLPKDRFSAERLKGVDSTLKIQPAKLEDSAVYLCASSLVSTGTDTQYFGPGTRLTVL.

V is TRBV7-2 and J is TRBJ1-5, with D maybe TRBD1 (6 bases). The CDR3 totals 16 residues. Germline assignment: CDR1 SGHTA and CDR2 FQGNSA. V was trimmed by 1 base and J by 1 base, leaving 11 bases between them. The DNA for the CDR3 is TGTGCCAGCAGCTTAGACTCAGGGGCGAGCAATCAGCCCCAGCATTTT. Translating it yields CASSLDSGASNQPQHF. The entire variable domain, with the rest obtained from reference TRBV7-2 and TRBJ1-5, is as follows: GAGVSQSPSNKVTEKGKDVELRCDPISGHTALYWYRQSLGQGLEFLIYFQGNSAPDKSGLPSDRFSAERTGGSVSTLTIQRTQQEDSAVYLCASSLDSGASNQPQHFGDGTRLSIL.

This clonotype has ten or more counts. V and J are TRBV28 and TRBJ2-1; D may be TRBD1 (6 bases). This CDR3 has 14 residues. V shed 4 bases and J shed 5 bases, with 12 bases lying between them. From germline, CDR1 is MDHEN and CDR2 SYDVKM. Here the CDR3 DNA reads TGTGCCAGCAGTTATTCCTACAGGGACAATGAGCAGTTCTTC. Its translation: CASSYSYRDNEQFF.

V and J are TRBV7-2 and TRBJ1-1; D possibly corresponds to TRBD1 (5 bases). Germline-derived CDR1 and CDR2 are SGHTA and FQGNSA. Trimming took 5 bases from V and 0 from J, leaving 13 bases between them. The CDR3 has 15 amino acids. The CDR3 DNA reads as TGTGCCAGCAGCCCCTCCGGGACTCTGAACACTGAAGCTTTCTTT. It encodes CASSPSGTLNTEAFF.

CDR3: CASSEAGTSSYEQYF. CDR3 DNA: TGTGCCAGCAGTGAAGCGGGTACTAGCTCCTACGAGCAGTACTTC. The chain has TRBV2 and TRBJ2-7, with a weak D call TRBD2 (5 bases). CDR1 is SNHLY, CDR2 FYNNEI, per germline. V was shortened by 0 bases and J by 0 bases, with 9 bases between the two germline ends. This CDR3 region has 15 residues.

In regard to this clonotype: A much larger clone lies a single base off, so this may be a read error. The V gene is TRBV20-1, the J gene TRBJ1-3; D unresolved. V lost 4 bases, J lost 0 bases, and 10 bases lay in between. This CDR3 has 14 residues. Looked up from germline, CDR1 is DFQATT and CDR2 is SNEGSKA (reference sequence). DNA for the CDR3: TGCAGTGCTACGGAACTCAACTCTGGAAACACCATATATTTT. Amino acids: CSATELNSGNTIYF.

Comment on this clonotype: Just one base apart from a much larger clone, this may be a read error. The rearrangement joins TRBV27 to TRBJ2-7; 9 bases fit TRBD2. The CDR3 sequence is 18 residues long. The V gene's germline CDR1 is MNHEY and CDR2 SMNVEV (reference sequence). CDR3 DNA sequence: TGTGCCAGCTCCCGGACATTCTCTAGCGGGATGGGTTGGTACGAGCAGCACTTC. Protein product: CASSRTFSSGMGWYEQHF.

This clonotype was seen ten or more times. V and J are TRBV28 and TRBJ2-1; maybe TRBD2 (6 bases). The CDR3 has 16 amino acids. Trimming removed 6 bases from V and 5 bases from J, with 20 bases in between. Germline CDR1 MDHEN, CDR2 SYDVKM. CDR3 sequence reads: CASSRISPGLNNEQFF. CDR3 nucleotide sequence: TGTGCCAGCAGCCGTATTTCTCCAGGACTAAACAATGAGCAGTTCTTC.

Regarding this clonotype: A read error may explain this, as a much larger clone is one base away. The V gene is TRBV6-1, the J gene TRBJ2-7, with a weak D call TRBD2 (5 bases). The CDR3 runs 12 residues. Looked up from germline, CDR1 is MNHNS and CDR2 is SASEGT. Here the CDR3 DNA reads TGTGCCAGCAGGGAGATGGGGAGAGAGCGGTACTTC. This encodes CASREMGRERYF.

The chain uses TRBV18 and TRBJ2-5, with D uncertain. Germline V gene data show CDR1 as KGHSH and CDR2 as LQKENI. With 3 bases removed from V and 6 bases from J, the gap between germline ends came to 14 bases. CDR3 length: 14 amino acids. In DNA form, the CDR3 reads TGTGCCAGCTCACCCGATCAAGGGTCCAAGACCCAGTACTTC. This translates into CASSPDQGSKTQYF.

The CDR3 sequence is CASSSGGRGNQPQHF. The CDR3 DNA sequence: TGTGCCAGCAGTTCCGGGGGCCGAGGCAATCAGCCCCAGCATTTT. The chain carries TRBV28 and TRBJ1-5; the D gene is possibly TRBD1 (6 bases). Per the germline V gene, CDR1 is MDHEN and CDR2 is SYDVKM. This CDR3 is 15 amino acids long. V was shortened by 4 bases and J by 2 bases, with 12 bases between the two germline ends.

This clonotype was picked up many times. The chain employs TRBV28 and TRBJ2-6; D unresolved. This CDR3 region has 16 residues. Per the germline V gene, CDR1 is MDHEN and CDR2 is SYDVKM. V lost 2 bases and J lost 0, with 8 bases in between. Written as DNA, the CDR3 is TGTGCCAGCAGTTTAGACCGTTACTCTGGGGCCAACGTCCTGACTTTC. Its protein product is CASSLDRYSGANVLTF.

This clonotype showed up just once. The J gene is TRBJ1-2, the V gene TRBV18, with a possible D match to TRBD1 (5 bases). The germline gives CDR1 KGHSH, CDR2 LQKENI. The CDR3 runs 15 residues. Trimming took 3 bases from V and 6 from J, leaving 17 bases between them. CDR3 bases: TGTGCCAGCTCACCCCGGGGCCTACTATTGGATGGCTACACCTTC. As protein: CASSPRGLLLDGYTF. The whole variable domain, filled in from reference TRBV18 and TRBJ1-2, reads NAGVMQNPRHLVRRRGQEARLRCSPMKGHSHVYWYRQLPEEGLKFMVYLQKENIIDESGMPKERFSAEFPKEGPSILRIQQVVRGDSAAYFCASSPRGLLLDGYTFGSGTRLTVV.

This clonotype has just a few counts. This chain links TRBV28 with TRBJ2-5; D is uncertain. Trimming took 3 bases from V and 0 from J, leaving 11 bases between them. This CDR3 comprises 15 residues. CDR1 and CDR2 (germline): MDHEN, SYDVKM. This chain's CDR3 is CASSFQSVDQETQYF. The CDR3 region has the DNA TGTGCCAGCAGTTTCCAATCGGTGGACCAAGAGACCCAGTACTTC.

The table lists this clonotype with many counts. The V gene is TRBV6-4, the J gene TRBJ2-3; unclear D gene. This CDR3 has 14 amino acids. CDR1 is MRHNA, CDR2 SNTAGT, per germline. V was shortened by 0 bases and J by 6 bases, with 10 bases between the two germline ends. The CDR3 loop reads CASSDSEAADTQYF. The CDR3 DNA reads TGTGCCAGCAGTGACTCAGAAGCAGCGGATACGCAGTATTTT.

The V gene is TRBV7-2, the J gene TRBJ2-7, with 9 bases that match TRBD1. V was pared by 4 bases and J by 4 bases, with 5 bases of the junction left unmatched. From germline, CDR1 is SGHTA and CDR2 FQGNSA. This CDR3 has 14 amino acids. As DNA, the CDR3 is TGTGCCAGCAGCTCCCAGACAGGGGGTTACGAGCAGTACTTC. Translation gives CASSSQTGGYEQYF.

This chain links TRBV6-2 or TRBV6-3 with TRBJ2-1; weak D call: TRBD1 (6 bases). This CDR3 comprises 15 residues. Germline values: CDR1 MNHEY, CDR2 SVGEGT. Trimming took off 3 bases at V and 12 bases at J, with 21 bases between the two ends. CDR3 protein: CASSYSLTGRYGQFF. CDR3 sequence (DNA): TGTGCCAGCAGTTATTCCCTTACAGGGCGGTATGGGCAGTTCTTC.

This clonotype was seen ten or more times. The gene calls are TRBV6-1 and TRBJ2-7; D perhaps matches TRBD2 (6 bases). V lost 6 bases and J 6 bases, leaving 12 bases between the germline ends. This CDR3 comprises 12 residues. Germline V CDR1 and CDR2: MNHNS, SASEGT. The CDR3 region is CASSRLGGEQYF. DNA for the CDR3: TGTGCCAGCAGCCGCTTGGGGGGCGAGCAGTACTTC.